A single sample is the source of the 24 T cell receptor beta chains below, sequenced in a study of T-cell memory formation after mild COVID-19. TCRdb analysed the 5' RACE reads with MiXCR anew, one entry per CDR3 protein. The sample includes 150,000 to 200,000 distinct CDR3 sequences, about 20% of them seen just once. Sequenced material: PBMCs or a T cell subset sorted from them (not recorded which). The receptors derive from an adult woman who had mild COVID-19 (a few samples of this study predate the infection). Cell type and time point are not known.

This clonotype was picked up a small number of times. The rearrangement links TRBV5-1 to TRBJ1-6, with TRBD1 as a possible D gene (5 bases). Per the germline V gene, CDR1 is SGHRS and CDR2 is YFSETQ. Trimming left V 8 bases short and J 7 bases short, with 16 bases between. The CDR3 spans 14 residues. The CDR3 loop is CASTSGTENSPLHF. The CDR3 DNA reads TGCGCCAGTACTTCCGGGACGGAGAATTCACCCCTCCACTTT.

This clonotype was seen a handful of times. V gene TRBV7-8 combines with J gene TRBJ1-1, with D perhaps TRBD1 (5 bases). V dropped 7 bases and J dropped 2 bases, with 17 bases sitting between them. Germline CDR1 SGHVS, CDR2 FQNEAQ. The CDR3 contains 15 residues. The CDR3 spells CASIVGGGFNTEAFF. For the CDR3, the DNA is TGTGCCAGCATCGTCGGGGGGGGTTTCAACACTGAAGCTTTCTTT.

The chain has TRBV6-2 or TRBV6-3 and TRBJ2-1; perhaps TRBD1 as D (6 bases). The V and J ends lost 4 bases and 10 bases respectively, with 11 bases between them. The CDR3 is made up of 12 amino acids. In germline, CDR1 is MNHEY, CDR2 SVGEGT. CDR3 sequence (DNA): TGTGCCAGCAGTTTTACAGGGATAGAGCAGTTCTTC. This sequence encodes CASSFTGIEQFF.

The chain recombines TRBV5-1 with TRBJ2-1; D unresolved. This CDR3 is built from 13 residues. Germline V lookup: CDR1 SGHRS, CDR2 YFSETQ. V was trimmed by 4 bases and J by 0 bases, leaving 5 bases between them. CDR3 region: CASSPDSYNEQFF. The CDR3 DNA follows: TGCGCCAGCAGCCCCGACTCCTACAATGAGCAGTTCTTC.

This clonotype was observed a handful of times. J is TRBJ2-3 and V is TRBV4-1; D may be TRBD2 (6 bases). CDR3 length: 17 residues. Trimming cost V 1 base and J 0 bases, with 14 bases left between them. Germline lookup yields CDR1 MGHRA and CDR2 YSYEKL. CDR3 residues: CASSQAGLALSTDTQYF. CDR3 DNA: TGCGCCAGCAGCCAAGCGGGGCTAGCGCTTAGCACAGATACGCAGTATTTT.

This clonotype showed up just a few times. CDR3 sequence reads: CSVEEAGQGNTGELFF. The CDR3 nucleotides read TGCAGCGTTGAAGAAGCGGGACAGGGGAACACCGGGGAGCTGTTTTTT. The chain recombines TRBV29-1 with TRBJ2-2, with 9 nucleotides matching TRBD1. The CDR3 is 16 amino acids. V lost 0 bases and J lost 1; bases outside the gene matches: 3. The germline gives CDR1 SQVTM, CDR2 ANQGSEA.

CDR3 DNA: TGTGCCAGCAGTTACCAGACGGACACCTACGAGCAGTACTTC. Amino acids: CASSYQTDTYEQYF. This chain links TRBV27 with TRBJ2-7, with D possibly matching TRBD1 (5 bases). This CDR3 contains 14 residues. The V end was cut by 4 bases, the J end by 2 bases, with 12 bases between. Germline loops: CDR1 MNHEY, CDR2 SMNVEV (reference sequence).

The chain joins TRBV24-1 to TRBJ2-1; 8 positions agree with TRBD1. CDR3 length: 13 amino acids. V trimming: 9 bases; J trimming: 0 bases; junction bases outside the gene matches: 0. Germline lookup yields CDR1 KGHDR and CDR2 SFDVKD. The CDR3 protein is CATGQGSYNEQFF. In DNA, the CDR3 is TGTGCCACCGGACAGGGCTCCTACAATGAGCAGTTCTTC.

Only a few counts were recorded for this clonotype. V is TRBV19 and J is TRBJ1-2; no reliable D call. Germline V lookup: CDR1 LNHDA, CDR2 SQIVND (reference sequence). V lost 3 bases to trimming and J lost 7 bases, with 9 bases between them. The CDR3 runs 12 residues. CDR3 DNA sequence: TGTGCCAGTAGTATGCAGGCCGCTGGCTACACCTTC. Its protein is CASSMQAAGYTF.

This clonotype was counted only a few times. CDR3 nucleotide sequence: TGCAGCGTTGAAGTGGCGGGAAAAGAGGAGACCCAGTACTTC. Protein product: CSVEVAGKEETQYF. The V gene is TRBV29-1, the J gene TRBJ2-5; a possible D gene is TRBD2 (6 bases). Per the germline V gene, CDR1 is SQVTM and CDR2 is ANQGSEA. V lost 1 base and J 5 bases, leaving 14 bases between the germline ends. This CDR3 is built from 14 residues. Filled out from reference TRBV29-1 and TRBJ2-5, the complete variable domain reads SAVISQKPSRDICQRGTSLTIQCQVDSQVTMMFWYRQQPGQSLTLIATANQGSEATYESGFVIDKFPISRPNLTFSTLTVSNMSPEDSSIYLCSVEVAGKEETQYFGPGTRLLVL.

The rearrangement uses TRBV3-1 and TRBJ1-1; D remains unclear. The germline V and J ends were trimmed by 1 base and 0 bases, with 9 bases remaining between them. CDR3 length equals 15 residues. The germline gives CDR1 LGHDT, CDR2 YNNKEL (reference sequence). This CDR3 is CASSQAFGLNTEAFF. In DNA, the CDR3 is TGTGCCAGCAGCCAAGCATTTGGACTGAACACTGAAGCTTTCTTT.

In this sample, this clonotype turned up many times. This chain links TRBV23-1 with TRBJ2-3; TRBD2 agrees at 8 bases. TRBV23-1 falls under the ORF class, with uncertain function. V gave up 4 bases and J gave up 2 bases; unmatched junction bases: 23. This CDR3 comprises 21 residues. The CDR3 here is CASSRGNGGREDQSSTDTQYF. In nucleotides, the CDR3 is TGCGCCAGCAGTCGGGGCAATGGTGGGCGGGAGGACCAGTCGTCCACAGATACGCAGTATTTT.

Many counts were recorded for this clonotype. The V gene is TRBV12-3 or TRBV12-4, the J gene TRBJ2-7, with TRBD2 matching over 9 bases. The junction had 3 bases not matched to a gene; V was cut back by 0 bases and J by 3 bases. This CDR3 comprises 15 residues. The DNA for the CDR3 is TGTGCCAGCAGTTTAGCGTTTAGCGGGAGCTACGAGCAGTACTTC. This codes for CASSLAFSGSYEQYF.

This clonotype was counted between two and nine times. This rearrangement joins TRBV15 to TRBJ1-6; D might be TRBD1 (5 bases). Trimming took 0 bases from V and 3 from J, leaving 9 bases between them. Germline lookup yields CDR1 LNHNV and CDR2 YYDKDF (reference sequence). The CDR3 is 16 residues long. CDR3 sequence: CATSREPTVYNSPLHF. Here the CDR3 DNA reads TGTGCCACCAGCAGAGAGCCGACAGTCTATAATTCACCCCTCCACTTT.

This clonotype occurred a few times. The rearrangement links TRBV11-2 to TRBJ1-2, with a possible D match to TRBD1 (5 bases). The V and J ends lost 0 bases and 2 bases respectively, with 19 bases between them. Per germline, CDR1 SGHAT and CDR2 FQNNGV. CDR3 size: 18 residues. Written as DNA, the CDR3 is TGTGCCAGCAGCTTAGAGCTGATTGTTGGGGGACTCAACTATGGCTACACCTTC. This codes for CASSLELIVGGLNYGYTF.

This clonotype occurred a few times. DNA for the CDR3: TGTGCCGGAAGCGGGGGAGAGACCCAGTACTTC. Its translation is CAGSGGETQYF. The chain recombines TRBV30 with TRBJ2-5; 8 bases map to TRBD2. V lost 8 bases and J lost 4; bases outside the gene matches: 3. The CDR3 has 11 amino acids. Germline lookup yields CDR1 GTSNPN and CDR2 SVGIG (reference sequence).

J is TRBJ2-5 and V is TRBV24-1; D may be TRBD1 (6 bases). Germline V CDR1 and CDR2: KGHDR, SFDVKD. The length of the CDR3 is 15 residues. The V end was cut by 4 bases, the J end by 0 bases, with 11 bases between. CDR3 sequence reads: CATSDPGQNQETQYF. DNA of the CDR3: TGTGCCACCAGTGACCCCGGACAGAACCAAGAGACCCAGTACTTC.

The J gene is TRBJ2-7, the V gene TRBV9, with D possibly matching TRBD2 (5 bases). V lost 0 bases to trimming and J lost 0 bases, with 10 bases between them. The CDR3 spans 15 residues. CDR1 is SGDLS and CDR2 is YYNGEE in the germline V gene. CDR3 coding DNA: TGTGCCAGCAGCGTAGGGTCCGGGAACTCCTACGAGCAGTACTTC. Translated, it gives CASSVGSGNSYEQYF. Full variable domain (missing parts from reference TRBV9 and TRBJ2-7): DSGVTQTPKHLITATGQRVTLRCSPRSGDLSVYWYQQSLDQGLQFLIQYYNGEERAKGNILERFSAQQFPDLHSELNLSSLELGDSALYFCASSVGSGNSYEQYFGPGTRLTVT.

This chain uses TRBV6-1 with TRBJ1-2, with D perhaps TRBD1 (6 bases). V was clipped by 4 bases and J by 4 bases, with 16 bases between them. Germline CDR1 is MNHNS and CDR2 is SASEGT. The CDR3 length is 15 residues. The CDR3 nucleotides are TGTGCCAGCAGTGTAACAGGGTCAGTGATCTATGGCTACACCTTC. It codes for CASSVTGSVIYGYTF.

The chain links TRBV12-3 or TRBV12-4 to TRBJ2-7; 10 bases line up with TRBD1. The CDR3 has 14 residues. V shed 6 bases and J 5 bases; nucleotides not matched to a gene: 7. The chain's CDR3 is CASSVGQGSDEQYF. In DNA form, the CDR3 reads TGTGCCAGCAGCGTGGGACAGGGGAGCGACGAGCAGTACTTC.

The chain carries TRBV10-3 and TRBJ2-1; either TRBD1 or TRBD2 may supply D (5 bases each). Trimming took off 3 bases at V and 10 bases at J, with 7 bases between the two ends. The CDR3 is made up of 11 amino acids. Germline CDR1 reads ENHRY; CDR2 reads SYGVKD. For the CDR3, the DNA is TGTGCCATCAGTGACGGGACCGAGCAGTTCTTC. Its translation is CAISDGTEQFF.

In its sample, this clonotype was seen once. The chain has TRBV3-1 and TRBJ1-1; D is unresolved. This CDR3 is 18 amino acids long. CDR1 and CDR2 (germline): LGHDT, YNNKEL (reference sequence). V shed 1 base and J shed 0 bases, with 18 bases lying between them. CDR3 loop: CASSQGPVLRELNTEAFF. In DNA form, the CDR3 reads TGTGCCAGCAGCCAAGGTCCGGTCCTAAGGGAATTGAACACTGAAGCTTTCTTT.

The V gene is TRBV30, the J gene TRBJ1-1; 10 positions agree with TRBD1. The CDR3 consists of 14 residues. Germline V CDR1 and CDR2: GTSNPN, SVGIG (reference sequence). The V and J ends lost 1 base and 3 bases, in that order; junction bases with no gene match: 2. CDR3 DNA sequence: TGTGCCTGGAGTGCCGGGACAGGGGACACTGAAGCTTTCTTT. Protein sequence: CAWSAGTGDTEAFF.

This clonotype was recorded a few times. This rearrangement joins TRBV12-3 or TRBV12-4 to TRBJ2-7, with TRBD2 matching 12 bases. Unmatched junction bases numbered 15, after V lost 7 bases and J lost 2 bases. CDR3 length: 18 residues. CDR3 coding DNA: TGTGCCAGCATTCCGCTAGCGGGGGGGCCTTGTGTACCCTACGAGCAGTACTTC. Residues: CASIPLAGGPCVPYEQYF.